Listed here are 27 T cell receptor beta chains from one sample, sequenced in a study of shared clonotypes between healthy human individuals (dated by TCRdb to 2020 to 2021). The protocol used for the library was the immunoSEQ multiplex PCR assay. TCRdb holds this immuneACCESS table with in-frame rearrangements only. Some clones are missing; in checked studies, unresolved V genes explain under half, and the rest has no known cause. Present in this sample are about 2.1 million clones, 93% of which were seen just once. In total, the top ten clones hold around 1.7% of the sample. CD8 naive samples were obtained by positive selection for CCR7 among CD45RO-negative cells, yielding a CD45RA+CCR7+ population from which TemRA cells were excluded. Specimen: naive CD8+ T cells from PBMCs. The cell subset or site label corresponds to: CD45RA+CCR7+. Source of these receptors: a man between 18 and 35 years old in good health. Some clones in this sample may be carry-over from other donors' samples.

The V call is TRBV30, the J call TRBJ2-3; 12 positions match TRBD2. Germline V gene data show CDR1 as GTSNPN and CDR2 as SVGIG (reference sequence). CDR3 length: 14 amino acids. The J segment lost 4 bases and the V segment lost 5 bases, leaving 4 bases of the junction unmatched. Here the CDR3 DNA reads TGTGCCTGGCTAGCGGGAGGGATGCCAGATACGCAGTATTTT. This codes for CAWLAGGMPDTQYF.

The chain couples TRBV7-2 to TRBJ1-2; D is ambiguous. CDR3 length: 14 amino acids. Germline CDR1 SGHTA, CDR2 FQGNSA. V lost 0 bases and J 4 bases, leaving 9 bases between the germline ends. CDR3 residues: CASSLARDLYGYTF. In nucleotides, the CDR3 is TGTGCCAGCAGCTTAGCGAGGGATCTCTATGGCTACACCTTC.

The chain joins TRBV29-1 to TRBJ2-3; TRBD2 matches 12 bases. Germline V gene sequence: CDR1 SQVTM, CDR2 ANQGSEA. The ends lost 7 bases at V and 5 bases at J; junction bases unmatched: 10. This CDR3 is built from 15 residues. CDR3 sequence: CSAISSGRVQDTQYF. DNA for the CDR3: TGCAGCGCGATATCTAGCGGGAGGGTCCAAGATACGCAGTATTTT.

This chain links TRBV9 with TRBJ1-2, with a tentative D call TRBD1 (6 bases). The CDR3 runs to 15 residues. Germline CDR1 SGDLS, CDR2 YYNGEE. Deletions cut 3 bases from V and 0 bases from J, with 12 bases between. As DNA, the CDR3 is TGTGCCAGCAGCGGCCGGACAGCTCCTAACTATGGCTACACCTTC. Protein product: CASSGRTAPNYGYTF.

The genes are TRBV19 and TRBJ1-5; 12 bases match TRBD1. This CDR3 region has 15 residues. Germline loops: CDR1 LNHDA, CDR2 SQIVND (reference sequence). With V trimmed by 5 bases and J by 7 bases, 6 bases remained unmatched. This CDR3 is CASSPGQGAKQPQHF. The CDR3 nucleotides read TGTGCCAGTAGTCCGGGACAGGGGGCGAAGCAGCCCCAGCATTTT.

A remark on this clone: This specimen includes other DNA sequences encoding the same CDR3. CDR3 bases: TGTGCCAGCAGTTTGTCAGGGCTGGGTCAGCCCCAGCATTTT. This translates into CASSLSGLGQPQHF. This chain links TRBV27 with TRBJ1-5, with D possibly matching TRBD1 (5 bases). Trimming took 3 bases from V and 6 from J, leaving 12 bases between them. Looked up from germline, CDR1 is MNHEY and CDR2 is SMNVEV (reference sequence). This CDR3 region has 14 residues.

V is TRBV6-5 and J is TRBJ2-5; D remains unclear. The DNA end lines up better with TRBJ2-7; the J call may be wrong. The CDR3 runs 16 residues. The germline V gene has CDR1 MNHEY and CDR2 SVGAGI. This CDR3 reads CASSYSTGSLYYEQYF. CDR3 nucleotides: TGTGCCAGCAGTTACTCGACCGGGTCTCTTTACTACGAGCAGTACTTC.

J is TRBJ2-3 and V is TRBV4-1, with 7 bases aligning to TRBD2. J lost 5 bases, V lost 0 bases, and 11 bases had no gene match. Germline V gene data show CDR1 as MGHRA and CDR2 as YSYEKL. This CDR3 spans 17 amino acids. CDR3 DNA sequence: TGCGCCAGCAGCCAAGATCTGTCGGGAGGCGAAGGAGATACGCAGTATTTT. Protein: CASSQDLSGGEGDTQYF.

V gene TRBV11-2 combines with J gene TRBJ2-1, with a tentative D call TRBD2 (5 bases). The CDR3 length is 16 residues. The germline gives CDR1 SGHAT, CDR2 FQNNGV. V gave up 1 base and J gave up 8 bases, with 18 bases separating them. This CDR3 reads CASSLGRFYPEDEQFF. CDR3 in DNA: TGTGCCAGCAGCTTAGGAAGATTTTATCCGGAGGATGAGCAGTTCTTC.

The chain combines TRBV28 with TRBJ1-4; 7 nucleotides agree with TRBD1. V lost 10 bases and J lost 7; bases outside the gene matches: 9. This CDR3 has 13 residues. Germline CDR1 is MDHEN and CDR2 is SYDVKM. This CDR3 reads CANRGPSPEKLFF. CDR3 in DNA: TGTGCCAACAGGGGTCCAAGCCCTGAAAAACTGTTTTTT.

The chain couples TRBV7-9 to TRBJ1-1; a weak D match, TRBD1 (6 bases). The CDR3 is 15 amino acids. Trimming took off 4 bases at V and 3 bases at J, with 15 bases between the two ends. Germline CDR1 SEHNR, CDR2 FQNEAQ (reference sequence). In DNA, the CDR3 is TGTGCCAGCAGCTCATTACAGGGAAGGGACACTGAAGCTTTCTTT. This codes for CASSSLQGRDTEAFF.

The V and J genes are TRBV5-6 and TRBJ1-4; D might be TRBD1 (6 bases). Between the trimmed V and J ends, which lost 0 bases and 4 bases, there was a span of 13 bases. CDR1 and CDR2 from the germline V gene are SGHDT and YYEEEE. The CDR3 is made up of 16 amino acids. The CDR3 protein is CASSLVDSELNEKLFF. DNA of the CDR3: TGTGCCAGCAGCTTGGTGGACAGCGAACTTAATGAAAAACTGTTTTTT.

V is TRBV4-3 and J is TRBJ2-1; TRBD1 matches 7 bases. The CDR3 spans 15 residues. Per the germline V gene, CDR1 is LGHNA and CDR2 is YSLEER. The junction had 7 bases not matched to a gene; V was cut back by 2 bases and J by 6 bases. CDR3 protein: CASSQNTGTANEQFF. In nucleotides, the CDR3 is TGCGCCAGCAGCCAAAATACTGGGACAGCCAATGAGCAGTTCTTC.

The chain recombines TRBV9 with TRBJ2-7, with TRBD1 identical over 8 bases. Trimming removed 3 bases from V and 4 bases from J; junction bases left unmatched: 9. The CDR3 is 15 residues long. CDR1 is SGDLS, CDR2 YYNGEE, per germline. The CDR3 sequence is CASSALPGQAYEQYF. As DNA, the CDR3 is TGTGCCAGCAGCGCATTACCGGGACAGGCTTACGAGCAGTACTTC.

This clone occurred a few times. V is TRBV27 and J is TRBJ2-7, with TRBD2 matching 7 bases. With 5 bases clipped from V and 4 bases from J, the junction kept 8 bases outside the gene matches. This CDR3 is 14 amino acids long. Germline CDR1 reads MNHEY; CDR2 reads SMNVEV (reference sequence). The CDR3 DNA follows: TGTGCCAGCAGTGGGGGGGAGTGGAATTACGAGCAGTACTTC. Translating it yields CASSGGEWNYEQYF.

This chain connects TRBV4-2 to TRBJ2-3, with 10 bases aligning to TRBD2. The V and J ends lost 4 bases and 10 bases, in that order; junction bases with no gene match: 17. The CDR3 spans 17 residues. Germline V gene data show CDR1 as LGHNA and CDR2 as YNFKEQ. This chain's CDR3 is CASSPSGVAGGQGSQYF. DNA for the CDR3: TGTGCCAGCAGCCCCTCGGGAGTAGCGGGAGGCCAGGGGTCGCAGTATTTT.

Details on this clone: Other DNA sequences in this specimen translate into the identical CDR3. J is TRBJ2-5 and V is TRBV27, with D possibly matching TRBD2 (5 bases). This CDR3 is built from 14 residues. V was trimmed by 3 bases and J by 4 bases, leaving 12 bases between them. Germline V CDR1 and CDR2: MNHEY, SMNVEV (reference sequence). CDR3 in DNA: TGTGCCAGCAGTTTTTCGGGATCGGGAGAGACCCAGTACTTC. Its translation: CASSFSGSGETQYF.

The gene calls are TRBV27 and TRBJ1-2; unclear D gene. CDR1 is MNHEY, CDR2 SMNVEV, per germline (reference sequence). The CDR3 extends over 15 amino acids. Trimming stripped 3 bases from V and 0 bases from J, with 11 bases between. Here the CDR3 reads CASSFVGTSNYGYTF. CDR3 coding DNA: TGTGCCAGCAGTTTTGTGGGCACCTCTAACTATGGCTACACCTTC.

The genes are TRBV10-3 and TRBJ2-7; the match to TRBD1 covers 8 bases. The ends lost 0 bases at V and 3 bases at J; junction bases unmatched: 7. This CDR3 is built from 16 residues. Germline V lookup: CDR1 ENHRY, CDR2 SYGVKD. The CDR3 loop is CAISESVTGEVYEQYF. In DNA, the CDR3 is TGTGCCATCAGTGAGTCAGTGACAGGGGAGGTCTACGAGCAGTACTTC.

V usage is TRBV11-2 and J usage is TRBJ1-4; D is uncertain. This CDR3 is 11 amino acids long. The germline V and J ends were trimmed by 0 bases and 8 bases, with 1 base remaining between them. Germline-derived CDR1 and CDR2 are SGHAT and FQNNGV. CDR3 in amino acids: CASSLEEKLFF. The CDR3 nucleotides are TGTGCCAGCAGCTTAGAGGAAAAACTGTTTTTT.

The gene calls are TRBV28 and TRBJ1-3, with D perhaps TRBD1 (6 bases). The germline V and J ends were trimmed by 6 bases and 3 bases, with 12 bases remaining between them. Germline loops: CDR1 MDHEN, CDR2 SYDVKM. The length of the CDR3 is 14 residues. The CDR3 region has the DNA TGTGCCAGCAGGGCCGGGACAAGTGGAAACACCATATATTTT. This encodes CASRAGTSGNTIYF.

The V call is TRBV7-8, the J call TRBJ2-3, with 14 positions matching TRBD2. CDR3 length: 17 residues. Germline-derived CDR1 and CDR2 are SGHVS and FQNEAQ. The junction had 4 bases not matched to a gene; V was cut back by 3 bases and J by 2 bases. DNA of the CDR3: TGTGCCAGCAGCTTTGGACTAGCGGGAGGTTACACAGATACGCAGTATTTT. This sequence encodes CASSFGLAGGYTDTQYF.

CDR3 nucleotides: TGTGCCCACGGCGGGGTGGGGTACGAGCAGTACTTC. It encodes CAHGGVGYEQYF. This sequence joins TRBV2 and TRBJ2-7, with D possibly TRBD2 on 6 matching bases. V lost 11 bases, J lost 4 bases, and 15 bases lay in between. CDR3 size: 12 residues. In germline, CDR1 is SNHLY, CDR2 FYNNEI.

This clone has only one observation. The chain links TRBV28 to TRBJ2-4; TRBD1 aligns across 10 bases. Germline V CDR1 and CDR2: MDHEN, SYDVKM. With 5 bases clipped from V and 7 bases from J, the junction kept 5 bases outside the gene matches. This CDR3 is 14 amino acids long. CDR3 nucleotide sequence: TGTGCCAGCAGTGTCCGGACAGGGGGGAACATTCAGTACTTC. As protein: CASSVRTGGNIQYF.

About this clone itself: Additional DNA sequences in this sample encode the identical CDR3. V and J are TRBV7-9 and TRBJ2-3, with D perhaps TRBD2 (5 bases). Germline assignment: CDR1 SEHNR and CDR2 FQNEAQ (reference sequence). The V end was cut by 0 bases, the J end by 6 bases, with 13 bases between. CDR3 length equals 15 residues. This CDR3 is CASSLALLVADTQYF. The CDR3 bases are TGTGCCAGCAGCTTAGCGTTACTAGTTGCGGATACGCAGTATTTT.

The V call is TRBV9, the J call TRBJ2-3, with TRBD2 as a possible D gene (5 bases). The CDR3 length is 17 residues. Looked up from germline, CDR1 is SGDLS and CDR2 is YYNGEE. Trimming took off 4 bases at V and 0 bases at J, with 18 bases between the two ends. The CDR3 DNA reads TGTGCCAGCAGCCCAACACCCGGGGTTTCTAGCACAGATACGCAGTATTTT. It encodes CASSPTPGVSSTDTQYF.

The rearrangement joins TRBV5-6 to TRBJ2-1; 10 bases are shared with TRBD2. Germline trimming cut 7 bases from V and 7 bases from J; bases unmatched to any gene: 8. Germline values: CDR1 SGHDT, CDR2 YYEEEE. CDR3 size: 14 residues. The DNA of the CDR3 is TGTGCCAGCGAGCGGGAGGGAGGGGGGAATGAGCAGTTCTTC. Translated: CASEREGGGNEQFF.